The following is a TCR beta chain sequence with its context. Antigen: not known. It was with 60 Vbeta and 13 Jbeta primers that the PCR ran. The protocol was immunoSEQ multiplex PCR, while the TCRdb copy is restricted to in-frame clones and leaves out a portion. The sample has about 130,000 clones; 80% are singletons. This entry comes from a study of cytomegalovirus exposure and HLA in healthy donors. Study-wide results and limits: In a later analysis, HLA-C alleles had the fewest associated TCRs, DRB1 alleles the most. Specificity of three CMV-associated chains for CMV antigens was verified in vitro. Most CMV-associated TCR beta chains appeared HLA-restricted in a later analysis.

The specimen sequenced was PBMCs. The receptor's source is a woman in her thirties or forties in good health and CMV-seronegative.

In DNA, the CDR3 is TGCGCCAGCAGCCAAGAAGGGAGTTTTGCCGGTGGCTACACCTTC. Translation: CASSQEGSFAGGYTF. This chain connects TRBV4-1 to TRBJ1-2, with D unclear. Looked up from germline, CDR1 is MGHRA and CDR2 is YSYEKL. The V and J ends lost 0 bases and 7 bases respectively, with 15 bases between them. This CDR3 contains 15 residues.